Below, one TCR beta chain is given with its context. This clonotype was seen many times. It has no known antigen specificity. No per-base quality is available; no much larger clone lies one base away. Clipping removes 5 bases from V and 1 base from J, with 5 as the unmatched junction base count. As encoded in the germline V gene, CDR1 is ENHRY while CDR2 is SYGVKD. The CDR3 contains 15 residues, cysteine and phenylalanine counted. Only the CDR3 portion is preserved as DNA: 45 bases, with reading frame beginning at the first base. The receptor library was made with 5' RACE. TCRdb lists the instrument as Illumina MiSeq. The public reads were run again by TCRdb, first through fastp at Q25 and then through MiXCR, and only productive beta chains were kept. Identical CDR3 protein sequences are pooled into one entry, listed with their most common genes and DNA. The sample table lists approximately 50,000 distinct CDR3 sequences, under 15% of them with a count of one. About 16% of the sample is taken by the ten largest.

These data originate in a study of T cells of healthy individuals (dated by TCRdb to the late 2010s). The sequence came from a human donor in good health. The sequence joins TRBV10-3 to TRBJ1-2; TRBD1 lines up with 9 middle nucleotides. CDR3 loop: CAISYGTGINYGYTF. The base sequence is TGTGCCATCAGTTACGGGACAGGGATTAACTATGGCTACACCTTC.